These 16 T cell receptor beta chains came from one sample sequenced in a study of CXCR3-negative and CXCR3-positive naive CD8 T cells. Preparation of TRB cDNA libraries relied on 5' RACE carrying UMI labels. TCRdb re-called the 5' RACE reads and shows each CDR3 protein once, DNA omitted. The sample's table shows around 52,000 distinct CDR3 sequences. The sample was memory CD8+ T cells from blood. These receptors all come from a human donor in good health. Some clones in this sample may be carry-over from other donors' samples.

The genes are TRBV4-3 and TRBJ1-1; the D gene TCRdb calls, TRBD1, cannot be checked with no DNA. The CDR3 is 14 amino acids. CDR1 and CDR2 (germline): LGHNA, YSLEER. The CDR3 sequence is CASSLGTGGSEAFF.

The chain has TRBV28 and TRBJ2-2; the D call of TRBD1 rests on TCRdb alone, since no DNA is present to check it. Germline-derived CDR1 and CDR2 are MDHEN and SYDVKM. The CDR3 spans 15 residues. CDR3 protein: CASSTVRDDYGELFF.

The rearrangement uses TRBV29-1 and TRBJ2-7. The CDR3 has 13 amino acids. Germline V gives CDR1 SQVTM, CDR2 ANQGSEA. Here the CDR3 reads CSVVAENSYEQYF.

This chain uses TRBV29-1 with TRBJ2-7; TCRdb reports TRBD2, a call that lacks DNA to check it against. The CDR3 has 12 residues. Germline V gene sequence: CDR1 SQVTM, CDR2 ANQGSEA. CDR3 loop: CSVDEEGYEQYF.

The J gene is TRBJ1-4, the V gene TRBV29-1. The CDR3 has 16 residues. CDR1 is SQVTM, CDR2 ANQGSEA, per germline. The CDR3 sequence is CSVETLVTATNEKLFF.

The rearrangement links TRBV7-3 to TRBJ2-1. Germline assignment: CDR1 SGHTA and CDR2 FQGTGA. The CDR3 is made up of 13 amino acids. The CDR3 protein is CASSPSSYNEQFF.

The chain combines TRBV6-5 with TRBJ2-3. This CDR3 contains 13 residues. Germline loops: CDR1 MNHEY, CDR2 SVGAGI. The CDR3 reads CASSQQKTDTQYF.

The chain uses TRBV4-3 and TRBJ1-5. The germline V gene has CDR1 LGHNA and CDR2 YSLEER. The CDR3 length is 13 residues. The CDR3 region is CASSQGPNQPQHF.

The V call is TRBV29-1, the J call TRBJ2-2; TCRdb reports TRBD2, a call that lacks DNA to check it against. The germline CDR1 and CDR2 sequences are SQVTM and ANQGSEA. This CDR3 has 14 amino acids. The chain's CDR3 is CSVNLGLAAGELFF.

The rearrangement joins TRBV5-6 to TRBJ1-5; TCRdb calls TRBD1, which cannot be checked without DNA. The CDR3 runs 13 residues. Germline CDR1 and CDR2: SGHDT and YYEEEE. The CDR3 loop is CASSFGGSQPQHF.

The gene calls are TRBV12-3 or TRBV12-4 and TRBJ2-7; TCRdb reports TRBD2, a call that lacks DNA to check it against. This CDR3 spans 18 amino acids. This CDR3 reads CASSFIGLAGKDSYEQYF.

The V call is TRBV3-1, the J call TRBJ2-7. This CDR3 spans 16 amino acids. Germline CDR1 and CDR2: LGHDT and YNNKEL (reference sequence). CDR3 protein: CASSQALRGLNYEQYF.

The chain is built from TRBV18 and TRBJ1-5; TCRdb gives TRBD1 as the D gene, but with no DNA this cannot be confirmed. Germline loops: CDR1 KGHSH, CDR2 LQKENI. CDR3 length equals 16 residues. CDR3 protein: CASSPSGQYSNQPQHF. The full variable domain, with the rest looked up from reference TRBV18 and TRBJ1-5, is NAGVMQNPRHLVRRRGQEARLRCSPMKGHSHVYWYRQLPEEGLKFMVYLQKENIIDESGMPKERFSAEFPKEGPSILRIQQVVRGDSAAYFCASSPSGQYSNQPQHFGDGTRLSIL.

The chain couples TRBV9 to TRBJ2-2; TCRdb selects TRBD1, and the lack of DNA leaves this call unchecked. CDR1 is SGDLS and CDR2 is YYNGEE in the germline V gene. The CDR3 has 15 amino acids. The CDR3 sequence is CASSDRGQITGELFF.

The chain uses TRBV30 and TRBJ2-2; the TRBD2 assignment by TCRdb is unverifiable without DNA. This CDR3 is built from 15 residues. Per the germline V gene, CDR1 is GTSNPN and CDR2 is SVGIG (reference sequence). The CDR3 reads CAWTLRGRDTGELFF.

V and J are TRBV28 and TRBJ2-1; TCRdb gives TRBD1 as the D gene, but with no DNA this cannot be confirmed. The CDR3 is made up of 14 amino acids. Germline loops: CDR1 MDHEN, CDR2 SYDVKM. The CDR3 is CASSLTGAYNEQFF. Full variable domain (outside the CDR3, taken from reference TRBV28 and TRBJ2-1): DVKVTQSSRYLVKRTGEKVFLECVQDMDHENMFWYRQDPGLGLRLIYFSYDVKMKEKGDIPEGYSVSREKKERFSLILESASTNQTSMYLCASSLTGAYNEQFFGPGTRLTVL.